The sequence of this TCR beta chain was determined in a study of T cell repertoires in cytomegalovirus infection. For the study at large: Well-studied HLA-B-restricted epitopes and recently identified HLA-C-restricted epitopes of CMV were both used in the study. CMV infection and matching HLA type were both indicated by public TCR beta signatures.

Regarding this clonotype: What it binds is not known.

Findings and limits, study-wide: HLA-C-restricted, CMV-specific TCR beta clonotypes were dominant ex vivo. Based on cumulative public TCR beta family frequency, carriers of CMV plus the relevant HLA were identified.

The CDR3 runs to 14 residues. The germline V and J ends were trimmed by 5 bases and 5 bases, with 15 bases remaining between them. Germline CDR1 reads LNHDA; CDR2 reads SQIVND (reference sequence). TCRdb re-called the reads with MiXCR, one entry per CDR3 protein. The sample shows 65,000 to 85,000 distinct CDR3 sequences, about 26% of them seen only once. The sample was CD8+ T cells from cultured PBMCs, taken from culture after CMV antigen stimulation. The V gene is TRBV19, the J gene TRBJ2-5; D might be TRBD1 or TRBD2, each matching 5 bases. This sequence was found in a human donor in good health (CMV status not recorded). Some clones in this sample may be carry-over from other donors' samples. CDR3: CASSDRGSAETQYF. CDR3 DNA sequence: TGTGCCAGTAGTGACCGGGGCTCGGCGGAGACCCAGTACTTC.